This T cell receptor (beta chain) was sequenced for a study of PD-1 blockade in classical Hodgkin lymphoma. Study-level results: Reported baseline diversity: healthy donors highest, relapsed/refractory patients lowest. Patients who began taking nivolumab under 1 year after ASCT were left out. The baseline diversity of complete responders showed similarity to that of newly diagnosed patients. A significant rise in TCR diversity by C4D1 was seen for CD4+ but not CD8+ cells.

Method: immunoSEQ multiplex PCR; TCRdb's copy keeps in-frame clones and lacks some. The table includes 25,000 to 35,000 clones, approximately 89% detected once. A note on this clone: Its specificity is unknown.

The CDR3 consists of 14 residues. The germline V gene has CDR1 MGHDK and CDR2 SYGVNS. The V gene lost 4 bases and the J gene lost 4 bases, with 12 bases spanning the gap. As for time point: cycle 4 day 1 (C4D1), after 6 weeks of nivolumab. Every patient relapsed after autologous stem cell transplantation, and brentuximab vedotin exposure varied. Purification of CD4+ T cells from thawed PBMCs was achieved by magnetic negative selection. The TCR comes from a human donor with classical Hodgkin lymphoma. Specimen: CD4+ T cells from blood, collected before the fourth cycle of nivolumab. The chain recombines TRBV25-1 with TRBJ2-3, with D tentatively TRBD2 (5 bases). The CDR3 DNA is TGTGCCAGCAGTGTCCCGGGAACGGCAGATACGCAGTATTTT. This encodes CASSVPGTADTQYF.